This record concerns one T cell receptor beta chain sequence. As yet, its antigen is unknown. The CDR3 is 14 residues long. Germline assignment: CDR1 SGHRS and CDR2 YFSETQ. V was clipped by 5 bases and J by 4 bases, with 15 bases between them. For the second PCR, which ran for 7 to 11 cycles, a sample-barcoded 5' primer and a J-beta primer mix were used. A single record per CDR3 protein comes from TCRdb applying MiXCR to the 5' RACE reads. Here the sample spans around 2 million distinct CDR3 sequences, about two fifths being singletons. This record belongs to a study of blood T cells in healthy people across ages. Collection of around 10 milliliters of peripheral blood was performed for each donor. Study-level findings and limits: Older individuals had lower TCR beta diversity per million T cells (the decline was roughly linear).

The chain joins TRBV5-1 to TRBJ1-1, with D unresolved. The sequenced sample was blood. The sequence was obtained from a human donor in good health. For the CDR3, the DNA is TGCGCCAGCAGGGGTACTGTCGGTACCACTGAAGCTTTCTTT. It yields the protein CASRGTVGTTEAFF. Looking up the rest from reference TRBV5-1 and TRBJ1-1 gives the full variable domain: KAGVTQTPRYLIKTRGQQVTLSCSPISGHRSVSWYQQTPGQGLQFLFEYFSETQRNKGNFPGRFSGRQFSNSRSEMNVSTLELGDSALYLCASRGTVGTTEAFFGQGTRLTVV.